This T cell receptor (beta chain) comes out of a study of cytomegalovirus exposure and HLA in healthy donors. Amplification used 60 Vbeta primers and 13 Jbeta primers. Only in-frame clones appear in the TCRdb table, and some are missing; sequencing was by immunoSEQ multiplex PCR. Of 140,000 or so clones in the sample, 66% are singletons; the top ten hold 6% to 8%. Germline lookup yields CDR1 MDHEN and CDR2 SYDVKM. V was clipped by 7 bases and J by 5 bases; unmatched bases: 4. The CDR3 length is 13 residues. Input material: PBMCs. The chain is built from TRBV28 and TRBJ2-1, with 8 bases fitting TRBD2. The sequence was obtained from a woman aged 55 to 70 in good health and CMV-seronegative. DNA for the CDR3: TGTGCCAGCATTCGACTAGCGAACAATGAGCAGTTCTTC. As protein: CASIRLANNEQFF.